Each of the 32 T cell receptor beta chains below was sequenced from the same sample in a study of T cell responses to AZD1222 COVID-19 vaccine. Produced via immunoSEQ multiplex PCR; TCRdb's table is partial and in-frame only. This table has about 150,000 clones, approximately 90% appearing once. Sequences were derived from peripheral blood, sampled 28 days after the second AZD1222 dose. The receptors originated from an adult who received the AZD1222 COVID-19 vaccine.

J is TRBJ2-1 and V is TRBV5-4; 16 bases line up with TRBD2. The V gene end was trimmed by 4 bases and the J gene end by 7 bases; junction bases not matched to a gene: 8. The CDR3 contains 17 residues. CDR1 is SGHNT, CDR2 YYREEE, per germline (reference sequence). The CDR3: CASSAGLAGGQRNEQFF. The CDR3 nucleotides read TGTGCCAGCAGCGCGGGACTAGCGGGGGGGCAAAGGAATGAGCAGTTCTTC.

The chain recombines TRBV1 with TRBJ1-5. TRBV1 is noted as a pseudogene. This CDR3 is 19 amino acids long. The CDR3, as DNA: TGCACCAGCAGCCAAGCGACAGTTGGGGCAACGGGGAGCAATCAGCCCCAGCATTTT. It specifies CTSSQATVGATGSNQPQHF.

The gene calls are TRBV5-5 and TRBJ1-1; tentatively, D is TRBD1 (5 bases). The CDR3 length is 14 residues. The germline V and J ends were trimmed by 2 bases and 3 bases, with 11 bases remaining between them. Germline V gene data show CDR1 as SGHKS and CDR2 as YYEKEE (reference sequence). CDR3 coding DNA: TGTGCCAGCAGCTTAACCCAGGGCTACACTGAAGCTTTCTTT. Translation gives CASSLTQGYTEAFF. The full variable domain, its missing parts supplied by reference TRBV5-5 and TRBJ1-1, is DAGVTQSPTHLIKTRGQQVTLRCSPISGHKSVSWYQQVLGQGPQFIFQYYEKEERGRGNFPDRFSARQFPNYSSELNVNALLLGDSALYLCASSLTQGYTEAFFGQGTRLTVV.

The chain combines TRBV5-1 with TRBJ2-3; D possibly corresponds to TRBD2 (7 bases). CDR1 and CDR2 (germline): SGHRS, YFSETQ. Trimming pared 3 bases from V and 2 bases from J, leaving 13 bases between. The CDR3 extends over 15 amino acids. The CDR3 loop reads CASSSEGGSTDTQYF. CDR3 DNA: TGCGCCAGCAGCTCGGAGGGGGGGTCCACAGATACGCAGTATTTT. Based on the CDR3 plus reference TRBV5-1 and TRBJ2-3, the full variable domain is KAGVTQTPRYLIKTRGQQVTLSCSPISGHRSVSWYQQTPGQGLQFLFEYFSETQRNKGNFPGRFSGRQFSNSRSEMNVSTLELGDSALYLCASSSEGGSTDTQYFGPGTRLTVL.

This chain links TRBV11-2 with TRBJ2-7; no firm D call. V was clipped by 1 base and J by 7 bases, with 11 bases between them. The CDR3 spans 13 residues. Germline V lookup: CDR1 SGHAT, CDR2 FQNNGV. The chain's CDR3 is CASSLGALPEQYF. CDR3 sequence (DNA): TGTGCCAGCAGCTTAGGTGCACTACCGGAGCAGTACTTC.

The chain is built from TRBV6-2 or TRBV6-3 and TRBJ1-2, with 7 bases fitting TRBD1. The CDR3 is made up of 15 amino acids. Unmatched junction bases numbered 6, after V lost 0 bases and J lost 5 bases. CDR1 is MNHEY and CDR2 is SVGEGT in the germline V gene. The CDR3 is CASSYSGTATYGYTF. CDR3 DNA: TGTGCCAGCAGTTACTCCGGGACAGCAACTTATGGCTACACCTTC.

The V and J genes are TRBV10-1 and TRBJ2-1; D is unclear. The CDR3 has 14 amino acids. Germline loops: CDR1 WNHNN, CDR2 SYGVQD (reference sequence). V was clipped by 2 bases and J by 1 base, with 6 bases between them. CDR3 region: CASSEPESYNEQFF. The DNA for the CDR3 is TGCGCCAGCAGTGAGCCGGAATCCTACAATGAGCAGTTCTTC.

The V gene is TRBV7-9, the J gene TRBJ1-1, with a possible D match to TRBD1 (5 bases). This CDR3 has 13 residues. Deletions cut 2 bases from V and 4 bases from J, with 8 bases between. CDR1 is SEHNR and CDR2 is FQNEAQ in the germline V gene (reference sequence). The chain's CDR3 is CASSLSGSTEAFF. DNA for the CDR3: TGTGCCAGCAGCTTATCAGGGAGCACTGAAGCTTTCTTT. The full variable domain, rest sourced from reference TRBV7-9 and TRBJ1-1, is DTGVSQNPRHKITKRGQNVTFRCDPISEHNRLYWYRQTLGQGPEFLTYFQNEAQLEKSRLLSDRFSAERPKGSFSTLEIQRTEQGDSAMYLCASSLSGSTEAFFGQGTRLTVV.

The CDR3 DNA is TGTGCCAGCAGTCCTCGCTACGAGCAGTACTTC. Translation gives CASSPRYEQYF. The V call is TRBV28, the J call TRBJ2-7; D gene uncertain. Germline CDR1 reads MDHEN; CDR2 reads SYDVKM. The CDR3 is 11 amino acids. The V end lost 5 bases, the J end lost 3 bases, and 5 bases lay between the germline ends.

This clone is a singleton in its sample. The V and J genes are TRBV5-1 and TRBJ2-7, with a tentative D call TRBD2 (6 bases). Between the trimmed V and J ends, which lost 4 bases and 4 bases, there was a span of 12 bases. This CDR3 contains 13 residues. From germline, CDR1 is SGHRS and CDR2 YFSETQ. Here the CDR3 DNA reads TGCGCCAGCAGCCGGCCGGGGGTTTACGAGCAGTACTTC. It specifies CASSRPGVYEQYF.

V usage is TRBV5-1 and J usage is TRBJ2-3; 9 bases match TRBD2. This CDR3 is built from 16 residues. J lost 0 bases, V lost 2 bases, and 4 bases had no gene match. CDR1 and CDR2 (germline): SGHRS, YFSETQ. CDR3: CASSFDLAGSTDTQYF. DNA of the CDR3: TGCGCCAGCAGCTTCGATCTAGCGGGAAGCACAGATACGCAGTATTTT. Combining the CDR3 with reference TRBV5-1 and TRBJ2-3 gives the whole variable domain KAGVTQTPRYLIKTRGQQVTLSCSPISGHRSVSWYQQTPGQGLQFLFEYFSETQRNKGNFPGRFSGRQFSNSRSEMNVSTLELGDSALYLCASSFDLAGSTDTQYFGPGTRLTVL.

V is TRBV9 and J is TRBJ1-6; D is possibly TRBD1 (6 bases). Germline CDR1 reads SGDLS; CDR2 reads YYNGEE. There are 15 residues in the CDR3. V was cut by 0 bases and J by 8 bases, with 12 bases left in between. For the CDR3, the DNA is TGTGCCAGCAGCGTAGGGGCAGGGGAACATTCACCCCTCCACTTT. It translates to CASSVGAGEHSPLHF.

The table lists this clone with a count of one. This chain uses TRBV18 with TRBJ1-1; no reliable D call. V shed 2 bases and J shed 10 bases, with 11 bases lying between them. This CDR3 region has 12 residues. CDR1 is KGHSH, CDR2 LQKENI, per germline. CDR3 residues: CASSPADRGAFF. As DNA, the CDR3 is TGTGCCAGCTCACCAGCAGATCGGGGAGCTTTCTTT.

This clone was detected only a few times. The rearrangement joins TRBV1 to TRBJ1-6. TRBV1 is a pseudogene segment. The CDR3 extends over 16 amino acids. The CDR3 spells CTSSQDTRSYNSPLHF. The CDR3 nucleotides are TGCACCAGCAGCCAAGATACGCGCTCCTATAATTCACCCCTCCACTTT.

The CDR3 loop is CASSLPVVLRGNTIYF. In DNA, the CDR3 is TGTGCCAGCAGCTTACCGGTTGTCCTTAGGGGAAACACCATATATTTT. The V call is TRBV7-6, the J call TRBJ1-3; no clear D gene. The V and J ends lost 2 bases and 4 bases respectively, with 15 bases between them. Germline CDR1 reads SGHVS; CDR2 reads FNYEAQ. CDR3 size: 16 residues.

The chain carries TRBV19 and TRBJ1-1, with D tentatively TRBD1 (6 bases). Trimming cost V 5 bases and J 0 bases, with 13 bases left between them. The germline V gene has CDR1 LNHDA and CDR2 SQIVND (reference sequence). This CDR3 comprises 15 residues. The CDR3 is CASSVPGQMNTEAFF. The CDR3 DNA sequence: TGTGCCAGTAGTGTACCGGGACAAATGAACACTGAAGCTTTCTTT.

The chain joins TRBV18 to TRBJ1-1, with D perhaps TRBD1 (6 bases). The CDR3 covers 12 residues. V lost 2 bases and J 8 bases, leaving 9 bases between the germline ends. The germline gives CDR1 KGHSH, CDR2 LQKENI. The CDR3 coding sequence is TGTGCCAGCTCACCAGGACAGCCAGAAGCTTTCTTT. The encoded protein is CASSPGQPEAFF.

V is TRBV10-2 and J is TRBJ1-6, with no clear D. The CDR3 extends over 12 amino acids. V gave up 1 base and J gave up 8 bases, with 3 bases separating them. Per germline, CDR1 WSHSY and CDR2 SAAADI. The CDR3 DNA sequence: TGCGCCAGCAGTGAGTTCGATTCACCCCTCCACTTT. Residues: CASSEFDSPLHF.

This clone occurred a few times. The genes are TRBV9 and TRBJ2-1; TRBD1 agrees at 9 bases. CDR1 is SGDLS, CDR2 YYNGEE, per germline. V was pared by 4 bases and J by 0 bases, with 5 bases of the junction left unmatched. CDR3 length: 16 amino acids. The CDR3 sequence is CASSPRGQGSYNEQFF. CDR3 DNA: TGTGCCAGCAGCCCCCGGGGACAGGGCTCCTACAATGAGCAGTTCTTC.

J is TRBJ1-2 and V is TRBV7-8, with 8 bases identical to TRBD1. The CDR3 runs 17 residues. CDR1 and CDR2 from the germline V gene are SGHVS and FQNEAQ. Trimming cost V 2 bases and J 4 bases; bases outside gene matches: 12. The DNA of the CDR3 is TGTGCCAGCAGCTTAAGGGGGATGGGACAGGCTTTCTATGGCTACACCTTC. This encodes CASSLRGMGQAFYGYTF.

The CDR3 sequence: CASSFLRVERSSYNEQFF. The CDR3 nucleotides read TGTGCCAGCAGCTTCCTCAGGGTCGAGAGGAGCTCCTACAATGAGCAGTTCTTC. The rearrangement links TRBV5-6 to TRBJ2-1; TRBD1 might be the D (5 bases). This CDR3 has 18 amino acids. Trimming removed 2 bases from V and 0 bases from J, with 18 bases in between. Germline CDR1 is SGHDT and CDR2 is YYEEEE. The whole variable domain, filled in from reference TRBV5-6 and TRBJ2-1, reads DAGVTQSPTHLIKTRGQQVTLRCSPKSGHDTVSWYQQALGQGPQFIFQYYEEEERQRGNFPDRFSGHQFPNYSSELNVNALLLGDSALYLCASSFLRVERSSYNEQFFGPGTRLTVL.

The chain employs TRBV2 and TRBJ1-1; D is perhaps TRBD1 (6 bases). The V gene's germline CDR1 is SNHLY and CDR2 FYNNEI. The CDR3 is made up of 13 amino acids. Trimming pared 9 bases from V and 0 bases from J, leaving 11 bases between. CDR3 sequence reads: CARLGGMNTEAFF. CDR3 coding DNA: TGTGCCAGACTCGGGGGCATGAACACTGAAGCTTTCTTT.

The CDR3 DNA follows: TGTGCCAGCAGCTTTGGGAGCGGCATCAACACCGGGGAGCTGTTTTTT. As protein: CASSFGSGINTGELFF. The chain joins TRBV7-9 to TRBJ2-2, with a tentative D call TRBD2 (5 bases). Germline V CDR1 and CDR2: SEHNR, FQNEAQ (reference sequence). The CDR3 runs 16 residues. Trimming left V 3 bases short and J 2 bases short, with 13 bases between.

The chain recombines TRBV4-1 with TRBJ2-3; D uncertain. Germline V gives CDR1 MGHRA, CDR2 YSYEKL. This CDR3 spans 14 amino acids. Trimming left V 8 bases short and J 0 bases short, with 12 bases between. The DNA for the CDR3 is TGCGCCAGCCAAGGGCCGTCTAGCACAGATACGCAGTATTTT. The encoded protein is CASQGPSSTDTQYF.

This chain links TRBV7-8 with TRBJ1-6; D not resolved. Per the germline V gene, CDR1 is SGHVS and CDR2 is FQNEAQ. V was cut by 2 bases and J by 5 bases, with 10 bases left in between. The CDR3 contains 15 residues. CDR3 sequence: CASSLMSGDNSPLHF. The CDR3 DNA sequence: TGTGCCAGCAGCTTAATGTCGGGAGATAATTCACCCCTCCACTTT.

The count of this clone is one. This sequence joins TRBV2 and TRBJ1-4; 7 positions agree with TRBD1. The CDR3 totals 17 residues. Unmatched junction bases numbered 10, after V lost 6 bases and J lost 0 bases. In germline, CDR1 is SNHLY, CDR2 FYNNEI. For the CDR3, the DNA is TGTGCCAGCAGGGTCCGAGGGGGCCGGGCAACTAATGAAAAACTGTTTTTT. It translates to CASRVRGGRATNEKLFF.

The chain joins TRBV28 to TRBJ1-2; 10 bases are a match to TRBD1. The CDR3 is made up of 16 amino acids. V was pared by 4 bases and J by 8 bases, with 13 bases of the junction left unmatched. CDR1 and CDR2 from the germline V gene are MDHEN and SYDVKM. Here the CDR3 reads CASSSTLPGTGEGYTF. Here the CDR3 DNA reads TGTGCCAGCAGTTCTACTTTACCCGGGACAGGGGAAGGCTACACCTTC.

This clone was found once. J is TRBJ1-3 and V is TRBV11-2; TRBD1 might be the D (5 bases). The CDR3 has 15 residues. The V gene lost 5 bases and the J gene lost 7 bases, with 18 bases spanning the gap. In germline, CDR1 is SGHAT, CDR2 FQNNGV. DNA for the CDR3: TGTGCCAGCAGCCCTACTTGGGGGATGGGGAACACCATATATTTT. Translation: CASSPTWGMGNTIYF.

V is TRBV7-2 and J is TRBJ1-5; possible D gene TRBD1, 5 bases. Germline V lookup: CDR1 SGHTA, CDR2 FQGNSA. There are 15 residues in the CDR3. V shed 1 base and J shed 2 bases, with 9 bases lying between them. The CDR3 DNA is TGTGCCAGCAGCTTAGTCTGGGGGGGCAATCAGCCCCAGCATTTT. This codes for CASSLVWGGNQPQHF.

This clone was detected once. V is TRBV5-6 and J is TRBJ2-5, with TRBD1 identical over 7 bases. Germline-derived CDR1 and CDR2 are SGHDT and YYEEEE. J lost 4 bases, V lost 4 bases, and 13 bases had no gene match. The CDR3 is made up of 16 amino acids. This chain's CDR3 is CASSPTSWTGGETQYF. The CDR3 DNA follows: TGTGCCAGCAGCCCTACTTCCTGGACAGGAGGAGAGACCCAGTACTTC.

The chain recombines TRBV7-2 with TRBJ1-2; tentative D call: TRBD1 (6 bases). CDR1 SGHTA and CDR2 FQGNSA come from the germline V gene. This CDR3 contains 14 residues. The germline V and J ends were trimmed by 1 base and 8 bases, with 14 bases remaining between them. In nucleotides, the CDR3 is TGTGCCAGCAGCTTAGGAGAGGGGGTGGGAGGCTACACCTTC. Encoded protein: CASSLGEGVGGYTF.

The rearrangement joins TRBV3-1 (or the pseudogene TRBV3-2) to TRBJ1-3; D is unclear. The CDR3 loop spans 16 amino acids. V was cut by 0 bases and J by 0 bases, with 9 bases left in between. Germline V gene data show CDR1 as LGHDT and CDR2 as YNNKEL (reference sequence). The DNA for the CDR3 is TGTGCCAGCAGCCAAGATCCCAATCTCTCTGGAAACACCATATATTTT. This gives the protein CASSQDPNLSGNTIYF.